This T cell receptor (beta chain) was sequenced during a study of T cell responses to AZD1222 COVID-19 vaccine. Overall study context: Second doses were pooled across both intervals (about 4 or about 12 weeks). Points from the study as a whole: Baseline antibody screening turned up just a handful of seropositive AZD1222 recipients.

Produced via immunoSEQ multiplex PCR; TCRdb's table is partial and in-frame only. Of about 86,000 clones detected, over 75% appear once; the ten largest clones hold roughly 5.8%. To note about this clone: Its antigen is unknown.

Per germline, CDR1 SGHVS and CDR2 FQNEAQ. V shed 4 bases and J 1 base; nucleotides not matched to a gene: 2. The CDR3 has 14 amino acids. This TCR derives from an adult in good health. The chain employs TRBV7-8 and TRBJ2-5; 8 bases match TRBD1. The sample here was peripheral blood, taken on day 0 of AZD1222 vaccination. The CDR3 coding sequence is TGTGCCAGCAGCTCCGGGACAGGCCAAGAGACCCAGTACTTC. It specifies CASSSGTGQETQYF.